Presented here are 25 T cell receptor beta chains from one specimen sequenced in a study of T-cell memory formation after mild COVID-19. TCRdb passed the 5' RACE reads through MiXCR, listing each CDR3 protein once. Of 400,000 to 500,000 distinct CDR3 sequences listed, about 20% were seen once; the top ten hold 8.4%. The sequenced sample was PBMCs or a T cell subset sorted from them (not recorded which). The origin of the receptors is an adult woman who had mild COVID-19 (a few samples of this study predate the infection). Cell type and time point are not known.

A few counts support this clonotype. V and J are TRBV6-2 or TRBV6-3 and TRBJ2-2; 11 positions agree with TRBD2. This CDR3 spans 15 amino acids. Germline V CDR1 and CDR2: MNHEY, SVGEGT. J was trimmed by 4 bases and V by 6 bases; bases with no gene match: 4. The DNA of the CDR3 is TGTGCCAGCAGGCGACTAGCGGGATTCACCGGGGAGCTGTTTTTT. It translates to CASRRLAGFTGELFF.

This clonotype was observed a few times. The chain links TRBV5-1 to TRBJ2-3; 7 bases map to TRBD2. The J segment lost 4 bases and the V segment lost 0 bases, leaving 14 bases of the junction unmatched. Germline V gene data show CDR1 as SGHRS and CDR2 as YFSETQ. This CDR3 is 18 amino acids long. The CDR3 sequence is CASSLVGIEGGPADTQYF. The CDR3 bases are TGCGCCAGCAGCTTGGTCGGGATCGAGGGAGGGCCGGCAGATACGCAGTATTTT.

J is TRBJ2-1 and V is TRBV27, with 13 positions matching TRBD2. V gave up 6 bases and J gave up 8 bases; unmatched junction bases: 16. The length of the CDR3 is 18 residues. The germline gives CDR1 MNHEY, CDR2 SMNVEV (reference sequence). CDR3 bases: TGTGCCAGCAGCCGACGAGACCCCGGGACTAGCGGGGAATATGAGCAGTTCTTC. Translated, it gives CASSRRDPGTSGEYEQFF.

V and J are TRBV29-1 and TRBJ2-1, with 10 bases lining up with TRBD2. The ends lost 0 bases at V and 12 bases at J; junction bases unmatched: 8. The CDR3 consists of 14 residues. The V gene's germline CDR1 is SQVTM and CDR2 ANQGSEA. This CDR3 reads CSVEDGSGRAGQFF. The DNA for the CDR3 is TGCAGCGTTGAAGATGGGAGCGGGAGGGCAGGGCAGTTCTTC.

Only a few counts were recorded for this clonotype. The chain links TRBV25-1 to TRBJ2-3, with 13 bases identical to TRBD2. J was trimmed by 4 bases and V by 1 base; bases with no gene match: 5. This CDR3 comprises 17 residues. Germline V gives CDR1 MGHDK, CDR2 SYGVNS. As DNA, the CDR3 is TGTGCCAGCAGTGAATTAGGACTAGCGGGAGTGTCAGATACGCAGTATTTT. Protein sequence: CASSELGLAGVSDTQYF.

This rearrangement joins TRBV11-2 to TRBJ2-1; TRBD2 aligns across 12 bases. The CDR3 contains 20 residues. The trim removed 2 bases at V and 7 bases at J, leaving 18 bases unmatched. Germline CDR1 reads SGHAT; CDR2 reads FQNNGV. CDR3 coding DNA: TGTGCCAGCAGCTTAAGGCCACCGGGACTAGCGGGCCCCGGGGGGAATGAGCAGTTCTTC. This sequence encodes CASSLRPPGLAGPGGNEQFF.

This clonotype is a singleton in its sample. The chain joins TRBV24-1 to TRBJ2-3; TRBD2 matches 12 bases. This CDR3 comprises 17 residues. J was trimmed by 2 bases and V by 3 bases; bases with no gene match: 5. Per germline, CDR1 KGHDR and CDR2 SFDVKD. CDR3 nucleotide sequence: TGTGCCACCAGTGATCCCGGACTAGCGGGATACACAGATACGCAGTATTTT. This codes for CATSDPGLAGYTDTQYF.

V and J are TRBV7-7 and TRBJ2-3, with D possibly matching TRBD2 (5 bases). Germline V gene sequence: CDR1 SSHAT, CDR2 FNYEAQ (reference sequence). With 1 base removed from V and 6 bases from J, the gap between germline ends came to 17 bases. This CDR3 is 16 amino acids long. The CDR3 sequence: CASSLGMFGSGDTQYF. The CDR3 DNA is TGTGCCAGCAGCTTAGGGATGTTTGGGAGTGGGGATACGCAGTATTTT.

V is TRBV9 and J is TRBJ2-3; 12 positions agree with TRBD2. Germline V gives CDR1 SGDLS, CDR2 YYNGEE. This CDR3 has 16 amino acids. V was pared by 4 bases and J by 6 bases, with 9 bases of the junction left unmatched. CDR3 residues: CASSHKTSGSRDTQYF. The DNA for the CDR3 is TGTGCCAGCAGCCATAAGACTAGCGGGAGCCGGGATACGCAGTATTTT.

V and J are TRBV30 and TRBJ1-2; D might be TRBD1 (5 bases). Trimming took off 5 bases at V and 7 bases at J, with 17 bases between the two ends. Germline V lookup: CDR1 GTSNPN, CDR2 SVGIG (reference sequence). This CDR3 has 13 residues. This chain's CDR3 is CAWGIGTAGGYTF. Here the CDR3 DNA reads TGTGCCTGGGGGATCGGGACGGCGGGTGGCTACACCTTC.

This clonotype has more than one count but fewer than ten. The chain couples TRBV27 to TRBJ2-1; D remains ambiguous. Per germline, CDR1 MNHEY and CDR2 SMNVEV (reference sequence). V lost 8 bases, J lost 3 bases, and 17 bases lay in between. CDR3 size: 15 residues. In DNA, the CDR3 is TGTGCCAGCCGCCCACTAACGGTCCTCTACAATGAGCAGTTCTTC. Translated, it gives CASRPLTVLYNEQFF.

The sample holds a few counts of this clonotype. CDR3 sequence: CASSLGPSGRYEQYF. DNA of the CDR3: TGTGCCAGCAGCTTGGGGCCCAGCGGGAGGTACGAGCAGTACTTC. The V call is TRBV7-2, the J call TRBJ2-7; 9 nucleotides match TRBD2. Trimming at V came to 3 bases and at J to 4 bases, leaving 7 bases not matched to a gene. Germline CDR1 and CDR2: SGHTA and FQGNSA. The CDR3 has 15 amino acids.

The chain carries TRBV12-3 or TRBV12-4 and TRBJ2-3, with 10 bases fitting TRBD2. The CDR3 length is 15 residues. The V and J ends lost 3 bases and 3 bases, in that order; junction bases with no gene match: 3. CDR3 loop: CASSLTSGFTDTQYF. For the CDR3, the DNA is TGTGCCAGCAGTTTGACTAGCGGGTTTACAGATACGCAGTATTTT.

The chain joins TRBV5-1 to TRBJ2-3, with D unresolved. Germline V CDR1 and CDR2: SGHRS, YFSETQ. V dropped 1 base and J dropped 4 bases, with 7 bases sitting between them. This CDR3 is 13 amino acids long. CDR3 nucleotides: TGCGCCAGCAGCTTGTATTTTGCAGATACGCAGTATTTT. It specifies CASSLYFADTQYF.

The rearrangement uses TRBV7-9 and TRBJ1-3; the D is unclear. From germline, CDR1 is SEHNR and CDR2 FQNEAQ (reference sequence). V was cut by 0 bases and J by 1 base, with 10 bases left in between. The length of the CDR3 is 16 residues. The CDR3 DNA is TGTGCCAGCAGCTTAGCGCGCGGGGTTTCTGGAAACACCATATATTTT. Residues: CASSLARGVSGNTIYF.

The rearrangement links TRBV24-1 to TRBJ2-2, with 7 bases that match TRBD2. This CDR3 spans 15 amino acids. Germline lookup yields CDR1 KGHDR and CDR2 SFDVKD. Germline trimming cut 6 bases from V and 1 base from J; bases unmatched to any gene: 4. The CDR3: CATSRASGNTGELFF. For the CDR3, the DNA is TGTGCCACCAGTCGCGCTAGCGGGAACACCGGGGAGCTGTTTTTT.

The chain joins TRBV15 to TRBJ2-2; D might be TRBD1 (5 bases). The CDR3 extends over 16 amino acids. Germline V gene sequence: CDR1 LNHNV, CDR2 YYDKDF (reference sequence). Trimming removed 3 bases from V and 5 bases from J, with 16 bases in between. For the CDR3, the DNA is TGTGCCACCAGCAGTAGGGCAGGGAAGGGGACCGGGGAGCTGTTTTTT. Translation gives CATSSRAGKGTGELFF.

The chain links TRBV7-8 to TRBJ2-5, with D possibly being TRBD2 (5 bases). This CDR3 spans 15 amino acids. Trimming took 3 bases from V and 5 from J, leaving 16 bases between them. Germline CDR1 reads SGHVS; CDR2 reads FQNEAQ. The CDR3 nucleotides read TGTGCCAGCAGCTTGAGGACCCGGGGTGGCGAGACCCAGTACTTC. It translates to CASSLRTRGGETQYF.

The gene calls are TRBV29-1 and TRBJ2-3, with TRBD2 matching 8 bases. Per the germline V gene, CDR1 is SQVTM and CDR2 is ANQGSEA. This CDR3 has 13 residues. J was trimmed by 2 bases and V by 7 bases; bases with no gene match: 5. The CDR3 reads CSALSGNTDTQYF. CDR3 coding DNA: TGCAGCGCCCTTAGCGGGAACACAGATACGCAGTATTTT.

The gene calls are TRBV4-3 and TRBJ2-7; 7 bases map to TRBD2. This CDR3 is 16 amino acids long. Germline-derived CDR1 and CDR2 are LGHNA and YSLEER. Trimming at V came to 1 base and at J to 1 base, leaving 7 bases not matched to a gene. The CDR3 sequence is CASSQGRGRTSYEQYF. The CDR3 region has the DNA TGCGCCAGCAGCCAAGGCCGCGGGAGAACGTCCTACGAGCAGTACTTC.

The rearrangement joins TRBV5-1 to TRBJ2-2; D possibly uses TRBD1 or TRBD2 (5 bases each). The CDR3 is made up of 15 amino acids. Germline V CDR1 and CDR2: SGHRS, YFSETQ. V dropped 0 bases and J dropped 5 bases, with 11 bases sitting between them. In DNA, the CDR3 is TGCGCCAGCAGCTTGGGGGACCGCGCAACCGGGGAGCTGTTTTTT. Its translation is CASSLGDRATGELFF.

This rearrangement joins TRBV24-1 to TRBJ1-6, with D tentatively TRBD1 (6 bases). Germline CDR1 and CDR2: KGHDR and SFDVKD. The CDR3 loop spans 14 amino acids. V dropped 7 bases and J dropped 7 bases, with 13 bases sitting between them. The CDR3 sequence: CATSTGKPNSPLHF. The CDR3, as DNA: TGTGCCACCAGCACAGGGAAACCCAATTCACCCCTCCACTTT.

The chain joins TRBV29-1 to TRBJ1-1, with D unclear. This CDR3 is 11 amino acids long. Germline CDR1 is SQVTM and CDR2 is ANQGSEA. The V gene lost 5 bases and the J gene lost 4 bases, with 8 bases spanning the gap. The CDR3 sequence: CSVLAGTEAFF. CDR3 DNA sequence: TGCAGCGTTTTGGCGGGCACTGAAGCTTTCTTT.

The chain carries TRBV5-5 and TRBJ2-1; 11 nucleotides line up with TRBD1. The CDR3 has 16 amino acids. Unmatched junction bases numbered 19, after V lost 6 bases and J lost 14 bases. Germline CDR1 is SGHKS and CDR2 is YYEKEE (reference sequence). This CDR3 is CASNIPGQGVPGVEFF. CDR3 DNA: TGTGCCAGCAACATACCGGGACAGGGGGTACCGGGTGTTGAGTTCTTC.

This chain links TRBV7-9 with TRBJ1-1; no clear D gene. The CDR3 runs to 11 residues. V lost 5 bases to trimming and J lost 7 bases, with 8 bases between them. Germline V gene sequence: CDR1 SEHNR, CDR2 FQNEAQ (reference sequence). The CDR3 coding sequence is TGTGCCAGCAGCCGAAAAGGTGAAGCTTTCTTT. The encoded protein is CASSRKGEAFF.